What follows describes a single T cell receptor beta chain. Its matching antigen is unknown. These data come from a study of cytomegalovirus exposure and HLA in healthy donors. General observations from the study: Previously analyzed data showed that most TCR beta V segments were productive at a frequency of about 87% or about 30%. A later analysis linked a missense DCLRE1C variant to TCR beta V- and J-gene trimming.

The primer mix had 60 Vbeta and 13 Jbeta primers. Libraries were prepared by immunoSEQ multiplex PCR; TCRdb keeps only in-frame clonotypes and omits some of them. The table has 100,000 to 150,000 clones, about three quarters seen once; the top ten hold approximately 1.1%. The germline V and J ends were trimmed by 5 bases and 7 bases, with 15 bases remaining between them. This CDR3 has 13 residues. Germline lookup yields CDR1 SGHNT and CDR2 YYREEE (reference sequence). Sample: PBMCs. V and J are TRBV5-4 and TRBJ1-2; D not certain. The clonotype comes from a woman younger than 45 in good health and CMV-seronegative. The CDR3 here is CASRESGDGGYTF. For the CDR3, the DNA is TGTGCCAGCAGGGAGTCGGGTGACGGTGGCTACACCTTC.